This T cell receptor (beta chain) emerged from a study of T cells after yellow fever vaccination. The CDR3 extends over 13 amino acids. Germline V CDR1 and CDR2: MNHNY, SVGAGI (reference sequence). The ends were cut back, 2 bases at V and 5 bases at J, with 9 bases in the middle. This clonotype has at least ten counts. TCRdb re-called the 5' RACE reads through MiXCR, storing one row per CDR3 protein. This sample has 100,000 to 150,000 distinct CDR3 sequences, with 6% to 8% found just once. The TCR originated in a man aged 18 to 29 who received the YFV17D yellow fever vaccine. This chain joins TRBV6-6 and TRBJ2-5; D possibly uses TRBD1 or TRBD2 (5 bases each). The sequencing here drew on CD4+ T cells sorted from PBMCs, taken roughly 10 days after the first yellow fever vaccination. In nucleotides, the CDR3 is TGTGCCAGCAGTTACGGGGGAGAGGAGACCCAGTACTTC. Translating gives CASSYGGEETQYF.